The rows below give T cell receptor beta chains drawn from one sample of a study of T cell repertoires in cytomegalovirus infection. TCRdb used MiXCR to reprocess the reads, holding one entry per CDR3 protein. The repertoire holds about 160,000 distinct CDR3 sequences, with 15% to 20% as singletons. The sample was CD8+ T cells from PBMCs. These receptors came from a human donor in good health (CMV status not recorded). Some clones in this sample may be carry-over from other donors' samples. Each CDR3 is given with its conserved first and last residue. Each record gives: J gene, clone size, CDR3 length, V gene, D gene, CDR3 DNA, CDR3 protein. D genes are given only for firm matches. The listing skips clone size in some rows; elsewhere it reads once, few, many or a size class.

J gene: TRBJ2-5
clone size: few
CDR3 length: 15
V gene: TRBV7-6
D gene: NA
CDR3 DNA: TGTGCCAGCAGCTCAAGCGGGCTCCACCAAGAGACCCAGTACTTC
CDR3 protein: CASSSSGLHQETQYF

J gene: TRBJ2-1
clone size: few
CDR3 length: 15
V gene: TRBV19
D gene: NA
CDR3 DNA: TGTGCCAGTAGTATTTATTTGAGCTCCTACAATGAGCAGTTCTTC
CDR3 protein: CASSIYLSSYNEQFF

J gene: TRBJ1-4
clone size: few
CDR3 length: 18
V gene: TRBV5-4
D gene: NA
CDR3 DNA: TGTGCCAGCAGCTTGGGGTCGGCGGCCCTGTCAACTAATGAAAAACTGTTTTTT
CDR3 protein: CASSLGSAALSTNEKLFF

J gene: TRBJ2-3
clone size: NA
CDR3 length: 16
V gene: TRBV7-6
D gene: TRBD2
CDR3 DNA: TGTGCCAGCAGCTTAACGGGGTCTAGCGGGAAGGATACGCAGTATTTT
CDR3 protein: CASSLTGSSGKDTQYF

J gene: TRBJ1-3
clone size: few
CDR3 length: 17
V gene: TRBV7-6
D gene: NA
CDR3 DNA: TGTGCCAGCAGCTTAGCGGTCATGGGTACCTCTGGAAACACCATATATTTT
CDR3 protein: CASSLAVMGTSGNTIYF

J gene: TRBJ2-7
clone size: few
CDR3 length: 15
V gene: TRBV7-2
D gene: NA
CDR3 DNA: TGTGCCAGCAGCTTAGGGTACTCCGTCTCCTACGAGCAGTACTTC
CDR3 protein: CASSLGYSVSYEQYF

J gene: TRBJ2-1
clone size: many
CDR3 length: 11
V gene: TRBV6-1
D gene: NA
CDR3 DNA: TGTGCCAGCAAAGTCGGCTATGAGCAGTTCTTC
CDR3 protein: CASKVGYEQFF

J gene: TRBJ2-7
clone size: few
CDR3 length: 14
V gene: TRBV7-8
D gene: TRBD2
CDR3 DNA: TGTGCCAGCAGCTGGTCCGGACTAGCGAACGAGCAGTACTTC
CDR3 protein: CASSWSGLANEQYF

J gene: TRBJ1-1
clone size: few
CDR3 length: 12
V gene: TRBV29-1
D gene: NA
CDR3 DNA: TGCAGCGTTACTACCCGGGACACTGAAGCTTTCTTT
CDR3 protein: CSVTTRDTEAFF

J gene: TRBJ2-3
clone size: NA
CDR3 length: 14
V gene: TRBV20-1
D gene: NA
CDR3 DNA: TGCAGTGCTAGAGATAGTGCGGCCACAGATACGCAGTATTTT
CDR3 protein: CSARDSAATDTQYF

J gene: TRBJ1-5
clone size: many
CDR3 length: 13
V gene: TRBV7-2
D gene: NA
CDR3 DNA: TGTGCCAGCAGCTTACAGGGCCGTCAGCCCCAGCATTTT
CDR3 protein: CASSLQGRQPQHF

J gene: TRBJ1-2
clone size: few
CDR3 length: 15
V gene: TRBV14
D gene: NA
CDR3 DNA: TGTGCCAGCAGCCAAGATGAGGCTCGGGACTATGGCTACACCTTC
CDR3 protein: CASSQDEARDYGYTF

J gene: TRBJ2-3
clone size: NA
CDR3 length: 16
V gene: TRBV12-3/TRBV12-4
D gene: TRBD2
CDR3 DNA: TGTGCCAGCAGTTTAGCTTCGGCGGGAGCGTCAGATACGCAGTATTTT
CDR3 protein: CASSLASAGASDTQYF

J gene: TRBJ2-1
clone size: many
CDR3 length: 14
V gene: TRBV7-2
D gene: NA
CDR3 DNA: TGTGCCAGCAGCTTAGCGCTGGGGTACAATGAGCAGTTCTTC
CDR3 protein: CASSLALGYNEQFF

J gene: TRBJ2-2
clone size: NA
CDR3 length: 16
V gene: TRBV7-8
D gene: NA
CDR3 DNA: TGTGCCAGCAGCCTACGGACAGCCCCCGGGACCGGGGAGCTGTTTTTT
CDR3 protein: CASSLRTAPGTGELFF

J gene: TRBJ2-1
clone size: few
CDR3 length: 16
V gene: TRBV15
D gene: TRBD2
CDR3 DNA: TGTGCCACCAGCAGAGGTGAACTAGCGATTTACAATGAGCAGTTCTTC
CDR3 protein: CATSRGELAIYNEQFF

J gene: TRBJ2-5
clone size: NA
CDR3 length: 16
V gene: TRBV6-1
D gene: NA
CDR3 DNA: TGTGCCAGCAGTGAAGCGGTGGAAGGGGGCCAAGAGACCCAGTACTTC
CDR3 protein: CASSEAVEGGQETQYF

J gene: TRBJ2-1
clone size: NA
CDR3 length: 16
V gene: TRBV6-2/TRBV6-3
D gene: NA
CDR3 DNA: TGTGCCAGCAAGTCCGCGAGAACTAGCACCGGCGATGAGCAGTTCTTC
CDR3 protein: CASKSARTSTGDEQFF

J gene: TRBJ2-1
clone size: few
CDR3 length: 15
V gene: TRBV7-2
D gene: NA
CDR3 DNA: TGTGCCAGCAGCGTAACCGGGACACAGTACAATGAGCAGTTCTTC
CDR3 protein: CASSVTGTQYNEQFF

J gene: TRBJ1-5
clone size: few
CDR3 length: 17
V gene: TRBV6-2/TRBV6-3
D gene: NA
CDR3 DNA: TGTGCCAGCAGTTACTCGGCCAGACACTCCAGCAATCAGCCCCAGCATTTT
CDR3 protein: CASSYSARHSSNQPQHF

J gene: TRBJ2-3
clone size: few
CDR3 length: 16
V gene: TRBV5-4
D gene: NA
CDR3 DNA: TGTGCCAGCAGCTTAATAAAGCCTCCTTCGACAGATACGCAGTATTTT
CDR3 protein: CASSLIKPPSTDTQYF

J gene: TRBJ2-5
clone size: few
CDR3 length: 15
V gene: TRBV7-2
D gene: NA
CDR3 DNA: TGTGCCAGCAGCTTAAGGGGCTGGGACCAAGAGACCCAGTACTTC
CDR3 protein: CASSLRGWDQETQYF

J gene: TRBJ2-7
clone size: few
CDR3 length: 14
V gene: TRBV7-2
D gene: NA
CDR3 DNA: TGTGCCAGCAGCCTCCTAGAAGGAAGGTTCGAGCAGTACTTC
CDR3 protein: CASSLLEGRFEQYF

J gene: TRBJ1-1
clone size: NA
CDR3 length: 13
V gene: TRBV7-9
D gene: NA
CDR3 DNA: TGTGCCAGCAGCTTGTCCAGATACACTGAAGCTTTCTTT
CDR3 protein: CASSLSRYTEAFF

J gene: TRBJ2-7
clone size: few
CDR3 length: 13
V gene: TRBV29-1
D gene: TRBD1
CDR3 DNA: TGCAGCATCAGCGGACAGGGGGCCTACGAGCAGTACTTC
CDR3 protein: CSISGQGAYEQYF

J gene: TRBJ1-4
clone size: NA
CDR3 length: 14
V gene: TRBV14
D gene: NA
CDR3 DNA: TGTGCCAGCAGCCGGCTGGCAACTAATGAAAAACTGTTTTTT
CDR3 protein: CASSRLATNEKLFF

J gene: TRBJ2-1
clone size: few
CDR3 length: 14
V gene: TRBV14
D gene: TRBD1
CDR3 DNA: TGTGCCAGCAACCAGGGACAGGGGTACAATGAGCAGTTCTTC
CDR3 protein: CASNQGQGYNEQFF

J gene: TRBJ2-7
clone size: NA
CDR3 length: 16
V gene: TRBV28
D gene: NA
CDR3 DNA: TGTGCCAGCAGTTTGACGGGGGGACATAAACTCTTCGGGCAGTACTTC
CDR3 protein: CASSLTGGHKLFGQYF

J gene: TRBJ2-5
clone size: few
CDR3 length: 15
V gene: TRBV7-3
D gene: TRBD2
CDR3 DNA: TGTGCCAGCAGCTCTAGCGGGGGCAAACAAGAGACCCAGTACTTC
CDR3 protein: CASSSSGGKQETQYF

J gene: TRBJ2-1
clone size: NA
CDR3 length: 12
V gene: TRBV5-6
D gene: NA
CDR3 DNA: TGTGCCAGCAGCTCAGGACGGGGAATGGGGCTCTTC
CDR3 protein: CASSSGRGMGLF

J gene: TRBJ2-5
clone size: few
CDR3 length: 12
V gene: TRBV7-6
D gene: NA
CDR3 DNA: TGTGCCAGCAGCTTTGGGGCAGAGACCCAGTACTTC
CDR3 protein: CASSFGAETQYF

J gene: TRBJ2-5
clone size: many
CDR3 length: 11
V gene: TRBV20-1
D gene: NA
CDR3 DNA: TGCAGTGCTAGTTCTGGGGAGACCCAGTACTTC
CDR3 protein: CSASSGETQYF

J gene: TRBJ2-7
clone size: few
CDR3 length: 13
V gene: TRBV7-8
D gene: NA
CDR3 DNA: TGTGCCAGCAGCTTACAGCTTCTATCCGAGCAGTACTTC
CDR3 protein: CASSLQLLSEQYF

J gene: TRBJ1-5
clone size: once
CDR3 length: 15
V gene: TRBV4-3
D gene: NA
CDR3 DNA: TGCGCCAGCAGCCGAGCCCACAGGGGCAATCAGCCCCAGCATTTT
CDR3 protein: CASSRAHRGNQPQHF

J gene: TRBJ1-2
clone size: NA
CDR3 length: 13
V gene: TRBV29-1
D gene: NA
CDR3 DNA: TGCAGCGTTGAAGTCACCTCTAACTATGGCTACACCTTC
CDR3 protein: CSVEVTSNYGYTF

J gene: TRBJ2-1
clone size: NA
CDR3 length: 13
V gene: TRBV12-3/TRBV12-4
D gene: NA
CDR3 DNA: TGTGCCAGCAGTTCGACCGATTACAATGAGCAGTTCTTC
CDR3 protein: CASSSTDYNEQFF

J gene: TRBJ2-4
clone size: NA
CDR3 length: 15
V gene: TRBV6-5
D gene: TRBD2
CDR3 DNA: TGTGCCAGCAGTAACGGGAGGGTAGACAAAAACATTCAGTACTTC
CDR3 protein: CASSNGRVDKNIQYF

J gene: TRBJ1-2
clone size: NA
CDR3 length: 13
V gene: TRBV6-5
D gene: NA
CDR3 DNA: TGTGCCAGCAGTTACTCCGCAGGGGCCGGCTACACCTTC
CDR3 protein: CASSYSAGAGYTF

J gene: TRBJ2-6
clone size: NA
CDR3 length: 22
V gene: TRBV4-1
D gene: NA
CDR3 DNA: TGCGCCAGCAGCCAAGATGTGCGGTCAGGCGGCAGGGGGAGGTCTGGGGCCAACGGCCTGACTTTC
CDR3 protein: CASSQDVRSGGRGRSGANGLTF

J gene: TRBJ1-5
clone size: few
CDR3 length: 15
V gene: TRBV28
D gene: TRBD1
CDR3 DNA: TGTGCCAGCAGTTTAGACGACGGGACAGGACTGCCCCAGCATTTT
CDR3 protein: CASSLDDGTGLPQHF

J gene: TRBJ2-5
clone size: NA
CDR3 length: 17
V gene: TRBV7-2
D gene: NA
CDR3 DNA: TGTGCCAGCAGCTCCCGGGAGGGGGCATATCGGAAAGAGACCCAGTACTTC
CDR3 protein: CASSSREGAYRKETQYF

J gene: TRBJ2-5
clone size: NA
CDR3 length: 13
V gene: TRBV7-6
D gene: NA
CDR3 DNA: TGTGCCAGCAGCGCGACTAGTCGAGAGACCCAGTACTTC
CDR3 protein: CASSATSRETQYF

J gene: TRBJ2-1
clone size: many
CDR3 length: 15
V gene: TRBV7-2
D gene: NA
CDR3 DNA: TGTGCCAGCAGCCCTTCACTTCCCCTCCCCAATGAGCAGTTCTTC
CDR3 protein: CASSPSLPLPNEQFF

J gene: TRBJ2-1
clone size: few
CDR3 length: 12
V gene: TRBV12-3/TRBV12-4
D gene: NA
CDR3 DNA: TGTGCCAGCAGCCAAACTAGCCATGAGCAGTTCTTC
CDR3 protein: CASSQTSHEQFF

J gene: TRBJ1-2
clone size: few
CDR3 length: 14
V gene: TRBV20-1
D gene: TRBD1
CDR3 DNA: TGCAGTACAAATCAGTACAGGGGAAACTATGGCTACACCTTC
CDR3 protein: CSTNQYRGNYGYTF

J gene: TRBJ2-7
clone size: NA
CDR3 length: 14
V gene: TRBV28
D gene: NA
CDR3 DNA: TGTGCCAGCAGTTTATATGGGGGCAACTACGAGCAGTACTTC
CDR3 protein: CASSLYGGNYEQYF

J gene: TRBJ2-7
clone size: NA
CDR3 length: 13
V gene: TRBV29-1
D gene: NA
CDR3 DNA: TGCAGCGTTGAGGGGGGGGCCGTCTACGAGCAGTACTTC
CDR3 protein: CSVEGGAVYEQYF

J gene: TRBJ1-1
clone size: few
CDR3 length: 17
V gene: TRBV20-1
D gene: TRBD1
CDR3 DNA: TGCAGTGCTAGAGCGGTTAAGGACAGGGGGTTTTTCACTGAAGCTTTCTTT
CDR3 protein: CSARAVKDRGFFTEAFF

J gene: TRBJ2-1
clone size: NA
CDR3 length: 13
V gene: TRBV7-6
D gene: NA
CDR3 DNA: TGTGCCAGCAGCTTAGAGATGGGGTATGAGCAGTTCTTC
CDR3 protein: CASSLEMGYEQFF

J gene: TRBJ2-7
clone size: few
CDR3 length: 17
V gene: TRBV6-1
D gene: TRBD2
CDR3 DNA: TGTGCCAGCAGTCTCCGGACTAGCGGGAGTAGTTCCTACGAGCAGTACTTC
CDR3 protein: CASSLRTSGSSSYEQYF

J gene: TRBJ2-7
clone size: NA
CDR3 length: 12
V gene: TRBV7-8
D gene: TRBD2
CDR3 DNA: TGTGCCTGCGGGGGGGGCAGAAAAGAGCAGTACTTC
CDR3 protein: CACGGGRKEQYF

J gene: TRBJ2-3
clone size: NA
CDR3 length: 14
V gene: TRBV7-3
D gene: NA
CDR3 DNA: TGTGCCAGCAGCTTAAGGGGGGGCCAAGATACGCAGTATTTT
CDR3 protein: CASSLRGGQDTQYF

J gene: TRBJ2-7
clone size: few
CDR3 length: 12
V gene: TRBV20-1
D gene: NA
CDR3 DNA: TGCAGTGCTGTGAAGGGATCTTACGAGCAGTACTTC
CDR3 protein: CSAVKGSYEQYF

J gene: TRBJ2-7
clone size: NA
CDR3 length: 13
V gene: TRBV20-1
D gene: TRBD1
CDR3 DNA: TGCAGTGCTCGAGGACAGGGAAATTACGAGCAGTACTTC
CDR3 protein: CSARGQGNYEQYF

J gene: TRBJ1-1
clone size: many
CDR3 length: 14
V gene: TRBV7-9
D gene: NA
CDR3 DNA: TGTGCCAGCAGCTTAGCAGGGGCGAACACTGAAGCTTTCTTT
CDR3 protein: CASSLAGANTEAFF